This T cell receptor beta chain was captured in a study of control samples from healthy donors and cancer patients. The protocol was immunoSEQ multiplex PCR, while the TCRdb copy is restricted to in-frame clones and leaves out a portion. The table has some 120,000 clones, roughly 87% seen once. Between the trimmed V and J ends, which lost 4 bases and 4 bases, there was a span of 10 bases. This CDR3 has 14 amino acids. Looked up from germline, CDR1 is LNHNV and CDR2 is YYDKDF (reference sequence). J is TRBJ1-4 and V is TRBV15, with D maybe TRBD1 (5 bases). The sequence derives from a man aged 35-49 years in good health. The specimen sequenced was blood. CDR3 sequence (DNA): TGTGCCACCAGCACTACAGGATTTAATGAAAAACTGTTTTTT. Residues: CATSTTGFNEKLFF.